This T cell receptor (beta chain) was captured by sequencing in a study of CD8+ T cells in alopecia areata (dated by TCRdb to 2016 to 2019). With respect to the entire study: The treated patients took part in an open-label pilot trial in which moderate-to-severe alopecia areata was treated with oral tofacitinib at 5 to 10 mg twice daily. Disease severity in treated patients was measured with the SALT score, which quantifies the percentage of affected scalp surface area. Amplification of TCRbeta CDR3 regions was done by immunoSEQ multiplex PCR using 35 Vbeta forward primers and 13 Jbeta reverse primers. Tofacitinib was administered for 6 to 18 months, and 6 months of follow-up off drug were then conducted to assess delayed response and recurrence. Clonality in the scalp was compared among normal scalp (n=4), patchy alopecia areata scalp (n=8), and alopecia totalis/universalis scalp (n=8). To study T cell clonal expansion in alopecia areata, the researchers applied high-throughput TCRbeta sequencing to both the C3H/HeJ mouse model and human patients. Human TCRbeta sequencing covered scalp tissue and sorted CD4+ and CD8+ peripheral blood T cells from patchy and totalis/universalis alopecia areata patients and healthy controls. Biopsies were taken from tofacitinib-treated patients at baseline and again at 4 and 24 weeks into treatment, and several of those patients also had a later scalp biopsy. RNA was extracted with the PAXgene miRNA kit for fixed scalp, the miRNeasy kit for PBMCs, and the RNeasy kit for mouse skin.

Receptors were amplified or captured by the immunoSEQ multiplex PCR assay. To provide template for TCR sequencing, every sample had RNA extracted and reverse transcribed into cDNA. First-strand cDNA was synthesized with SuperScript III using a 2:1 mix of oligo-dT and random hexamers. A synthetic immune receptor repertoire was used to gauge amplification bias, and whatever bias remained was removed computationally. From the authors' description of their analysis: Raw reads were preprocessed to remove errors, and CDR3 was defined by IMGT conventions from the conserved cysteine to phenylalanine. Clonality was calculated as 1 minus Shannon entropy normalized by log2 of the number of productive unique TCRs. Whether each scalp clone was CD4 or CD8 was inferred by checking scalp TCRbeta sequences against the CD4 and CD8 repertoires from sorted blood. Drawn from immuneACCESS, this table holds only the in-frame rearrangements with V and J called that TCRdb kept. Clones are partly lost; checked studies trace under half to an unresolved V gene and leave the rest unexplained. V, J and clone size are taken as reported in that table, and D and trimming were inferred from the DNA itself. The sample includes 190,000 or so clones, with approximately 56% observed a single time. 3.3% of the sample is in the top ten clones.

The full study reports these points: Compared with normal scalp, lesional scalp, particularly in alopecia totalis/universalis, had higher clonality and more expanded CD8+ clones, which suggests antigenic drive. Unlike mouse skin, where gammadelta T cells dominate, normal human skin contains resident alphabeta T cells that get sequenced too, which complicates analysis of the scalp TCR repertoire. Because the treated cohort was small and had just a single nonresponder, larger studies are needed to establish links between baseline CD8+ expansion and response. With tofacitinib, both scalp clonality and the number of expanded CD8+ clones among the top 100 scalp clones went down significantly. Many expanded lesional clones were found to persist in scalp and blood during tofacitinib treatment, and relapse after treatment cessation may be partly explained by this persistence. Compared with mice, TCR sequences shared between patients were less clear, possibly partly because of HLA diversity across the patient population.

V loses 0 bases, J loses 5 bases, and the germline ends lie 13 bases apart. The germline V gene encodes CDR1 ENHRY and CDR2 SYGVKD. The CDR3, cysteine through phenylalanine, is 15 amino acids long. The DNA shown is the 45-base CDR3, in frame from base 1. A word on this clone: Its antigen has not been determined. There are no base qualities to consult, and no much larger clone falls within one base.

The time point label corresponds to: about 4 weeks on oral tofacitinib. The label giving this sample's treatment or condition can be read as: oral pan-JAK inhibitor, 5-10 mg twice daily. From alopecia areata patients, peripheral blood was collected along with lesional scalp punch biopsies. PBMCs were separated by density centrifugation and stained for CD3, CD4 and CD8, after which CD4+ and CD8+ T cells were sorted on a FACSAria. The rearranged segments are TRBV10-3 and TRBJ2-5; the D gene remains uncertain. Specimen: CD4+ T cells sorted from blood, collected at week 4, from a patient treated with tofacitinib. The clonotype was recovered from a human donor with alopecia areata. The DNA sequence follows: TGTGCCATCAGTGAGTCGAAGGTTCGAGGCGAGACCCAGTACTTC. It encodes CAISESKVRGETQYF.